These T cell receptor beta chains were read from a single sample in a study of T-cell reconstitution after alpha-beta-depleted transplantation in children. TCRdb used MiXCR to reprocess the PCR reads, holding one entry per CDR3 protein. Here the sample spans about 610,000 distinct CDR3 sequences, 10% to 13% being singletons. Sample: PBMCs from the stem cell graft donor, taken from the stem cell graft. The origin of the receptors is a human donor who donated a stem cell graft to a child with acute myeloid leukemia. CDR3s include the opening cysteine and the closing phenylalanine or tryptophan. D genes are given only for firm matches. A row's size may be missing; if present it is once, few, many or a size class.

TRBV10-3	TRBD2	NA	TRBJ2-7	TGTGCCATCAGTGACCCTACTAGCGGGAGCTACGAGCAGTACTTC	CAISDPTSGSYEQYF
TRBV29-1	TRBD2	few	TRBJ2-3	TGCACGATTCGGCTAGCGGTTAGCACAGATACGCAGTATTTT	CTIRLAVSTDTQYF
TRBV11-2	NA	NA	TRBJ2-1	TGTGCCAGCAAGGAGGGCGTTAATGAGCAGTTCTTC	CASKEGVNEQFF
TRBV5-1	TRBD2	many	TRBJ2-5	TGCGCCAGCAGCTTGGAAGCGGGGGGGTCGGAGACCCAGTACTTC	CASSLEAGGSETQYF
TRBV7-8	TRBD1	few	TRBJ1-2	TGTGCCAGCAGCACCCGGGACAGTCCTCACCGGGACTATGGCTACACCTTC	CASSTRDSPHRDYGYTF
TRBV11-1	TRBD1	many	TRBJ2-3	TGTGCCAGCACCGATTTCGCCGGGACAGTGACAGATACGCAGTATTTT	CASTDFAGTVTDTQYF
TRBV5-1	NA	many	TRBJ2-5	TGCGCCAGCAGCTTGGCAGGGATACAAGAGACCCAGTACTTC	CASSLAGIQETQYF
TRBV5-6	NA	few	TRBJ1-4	TGTGCCAGCAGCTTTCGAGGGGTCGGAGAAAAACTGTTTTTT	CASSFRGVGEKLFF
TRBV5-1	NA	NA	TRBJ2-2	TGCGCCAGCAGCTTAGTGGGAGAAGTCACCGGGGAGCTGTTTTTT	CASSLVGEVTGELFF
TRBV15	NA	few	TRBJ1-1	TGTGCCATCAAACGGGGGCAGGTGAACACTGAAGCTTTCTTT	CAIKRGQVNTEAFF
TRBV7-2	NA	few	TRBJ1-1	TGTGCCAGCAGCTTAGGGTGGGGCACTGAAGCTTTCTTT	CASSLGWGTEAFF
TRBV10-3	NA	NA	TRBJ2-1	TGTGCCATCAGAAACAGGGAAGGTGAGCAGTTCTTC	CAIRNREGEQFF
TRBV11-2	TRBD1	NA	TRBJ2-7	TGTGCCAGCAGCCCTGGGGACAGGGGGCGAGTCGAGCAGAACTTC	CASSPGDRGRVEQNF
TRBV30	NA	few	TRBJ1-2	TGTGCCTGGAGGCAGGATAGCTATGGCTACACCTTC	CAWRQDSYGYTF
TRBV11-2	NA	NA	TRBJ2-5	TGTGCCAGCAGCTTAGGGAATTTACAAGAGACCCAGTACTTC	CASSLGNLQETQYF